The 14 T cell receptor beta chains below were found in one sample sequenced in a study of technical replicates of blood from four donors. The protocol was immunoSEQ multiplex PCR, while the TCRdb copy is restricted to in-frame clones and leaves out a portion. Here the sample spans tens of thousands of clones, about 90% being singletons. Specimen: T cells isolated from PBMCs. The receptors originated from a human donor in good health.

V and J are TRBV6-6 and TRBJ1-2, with D maybe TRBD1 (6 bases). CDR1 and CDR2 (germline): MNHNY, SVGAGI (reference sequence). CDR3 length equals 14 residues. Trimming stripped 5 bases from V and 5 bases from J, with 15 bases between. The CDR3 DNA reads as TGTGCCAGCAGTCACAGGGAGTTAGGGTATGGCTACACCTTC. Protein product: CASSHRELGYGYTF.

J is TRBJ2-1 and V is TRBV2; TRBD2 is a possible D gene (6 bases). Trimming removed 8 bases at V and 5 bases at J, with 16 bases between. CDR1 SNHLY and CDR2 FYNNEI come from the germline V gene. The CDR3 spans 14 residues. Here the CDR3 DNA reads TGTGCCAGCCAACCGGCTAGCGCCAACAATGAGCAGTTCTTC. It is translated as CASQPASANNEQFF.

The V and J genes are TRBV4-2 and TRBJ1-1, with 12 nucleotides matching TRBD1. V was pared by 1 base and J by 10 bases, with 16 bases of the junction left unmatched. The germline CDR1 and CDR2 sequences are LGHNA and YNFKEQ. This CDR3 is 18 amino acids long. The CDR3 region is CASSQGPGQGAEFCVAFF. The CDR3 DNA is TGTGCCAGCAGCCAAGGACCGGGACAGGGGGCCGAATTCTGCGTAGCTTTCTTT.

This clone has just one count. The gene calls are TRBV28 and TRBJ2-3; the D is unclear. The CDR3 consists of 12 residues. CDR1 is MDHEN and CDR2 is SYDVKM in the germline V gene. V dropped 7 bases and J dropped 0 bases, with 5 bases sitting between them. Here the CDR3 reads CASTLSTDTQYF. The CDR3 DNA reads as TGTGCCAGCACCCTTAGCACAGATACGCAGTATTTT.

The V call is TRBV7-3, the J call TRBJ2-3; the D gene is possibly TRBD2 (6 bases). Germline CDR1 is SGHTA and CDR2 is FQGTGA. The CDR3 has 15 amino acids. Trimming took off 2 bases at V and 1 base at J, with 10 bases between the two ends. DNA for the CDR3: TGTGCCAGCAGCTTAGGCGGGACCCGCACAGATACGCAGTATTTT. Its protein is CASSLGGTRTDTQYF.

This rearrangement joins TRBV7-3 to TRBJ1-2; a possible D gene is TRBD1 (5 bases). The CDR3 totals 16 residues. V was shortened by 3 bases and J by 4 bases, with 18 bases between the two germline ends. CDR1 is SGHTA and CDR2 is FQGTGA in the germline V gene. CDR3 region: CASSLMGGGSFYGYTF. Here the CDR3 DNA reads TGTGCCAGCAGCTTGATGGGGGGAGGATCCTTCTATGGCTACACCTTC.

The chain uses TRBV7-8 and TRBJ1-5; TRBD1 is a possible D gene (5 bases). The V and J ends lost 1 base and 5 bases respectively, with 9 bases between them. The CDR3 is 14 amino acids. CDR1 and CDR2 from the germline V gene are SGHVS and FQNEAQ. The CDR3 DNA sequence: TGTGCCAGCAGCTTAGGGGGGGGGTATCAGCCCCAGCATTTT. Translated, it gives CASSLGGGYQPQHF.

DNA of the CDR3: TGTGCCAGCAGCCAAGAGGGGGAGGGCGAGCAGTACTTC. Its translation is CASSQEGEGEQYF. The rearrangement joins TRBV14 to TRBJ2-7; 7 bases are a match to TRBD2. V lost 0 bases, J lost 6 bases, and 2 bases stayed unmatched. From germline, CDR1 is SGHDN and CDR2 FVKESK. This CDR3 has 13 residues.

The chain carries TRBV6-5 and TRBJ2-7; 11 nucleotides align to TRBD1. With V trimmed by 6 bases and J by 10 bases, 14 bases remained unmatched. The CDR3 is made up of 15 amino acids. CDR1 and CDR2 (germline): MNHEY, SVGAGI. CDR3 nucleotide sequence: TGTGCCAGCAGCGTAAACGGACAGGGGGCACCGGGCCAGTACTTC. Its protein is CASSVNGQGAPGQYF.

This rearrangement joins TRBV7-9 to TRBJ1-2; a weak D match, TRBD1 (5 bases). Germline loops: CDR1 SEHNR, CDR2 FQNEAQ (reference sequence). V lost 4 bases, J lost 2 bases, and 5 bases lay in between. The CDR3 runs 12 residues. Written as DNA, the CDR3 is TGTGCCAGCAGCTCAGGGAACTATGGCTACACCTTC. Translation gives CASSSGNYGYTF.

The sample holds one count of this clone. The chain couples TRBV19 to TRBJ2-3; no reliable D call. This CDR3 has 15 amino acids. Germline loops: CDR1 LNHDA, CDR2 SQIVND (reference sequence). The V end was cut by 9 bases, the J end by 3 bases, with 19 bases between. CDR3 sequence reads: CASARFLQPTDTQYF. In nucleotides, the CDR3 is TGTGCCAGCGCACGCTTTCTACAGCCAACAGATACGCAGTATTTT.

J is TRBJ2-1 and V is TRBV15; 7 positions match TRBD2. This CDR3 region has 17 residues. CDR1 LNHNV and CDR2 YYDKDF come from the germline V gene (reference sequence). V trimming: 0 bases; J trimming: 5 bases; junction bases outside the gene matches: 10. The CDR3 protein is CATSREGGGGDNNEQFF. The CDR3 DNA sequence: TGTGCCACCAGCAGAGAGGGGGGGGGAGGTGATAACAATGAGCAGTTCTTC. The entire variable domain, with the rest obtained from reference TRBV15 and TRBJ2-1, is as follows: DAMVIQNPRYQVTQFGKPVTLSCSQTLNHNVMYWYQQKSSQAPKLLFHYYDKDFNNEADTPDNFQSRRPNTSFCFLDIRSPGLGDTAMYLCATSREGGGGDNNEQFFGPGTRLTVL.

This clone has more than one count but fewer than ten. CDR3 loop: CASSPGLYGYTF. The CDR3, as DNA: TGTGCCAGCAGCCCAGGTCTCTATGGCTACACCTTC. The V gene is TRBV4-2, the J gene TRBJ1-2; D not certain. V was trimmed by 4 bases and J by 4 bases, leaving 7 bases between them. This CDR3 region has 12 residues. Per the germline V gene, CDR1 is LGHNA and CDR2 is YNFKEQ.

This chain uses TRBV30 with TRBJ2-4, with D possibly being TRBD2 (5 bases). Germline V gives CDR1 GTSNPN, CDR2 SVGIG (reference sequence). The CDR3 contains 12 residues. Trimming removed 5 bases from V and 6 bases from J, with 11 bases in between. The CDR3 reads CAWDGRGNIQYF. In DNA form, the CDR3 reads TGTGCCTGGGATGGACGGGGAAACATTCAGTACTTC.